This is a list of T cell receptor beta chains from one sample in a study of control samples from healthy donors and cancer patients. Measured with immunoSEQ multiplex PCR; TCRdb has only the in-frame clones, and not every one. The sample lists tens of thousands of clones, less than 85% seen once, with approximately 48% in the top ten. Sequencing used blood. These receptors all stem from a man between 60 and 75 years old in good health. Both conserved end residues are part of each CDR3.

V: TRBV3-1/TRBV3-2
J: TRBJ2-5
CDR3: CASSPPPAIGPWAQYF

V: TRBV15
J: TRBJ2-3
CDR3: CATSRDFVDTQYF

V: TRBV7-9
J: TRBJ1-1
CDR3: CASSLAGRGATEAFF

V: TRBV6-5
J: TRBJ1-2
CDR3: CASSFSGESGYTF

V: TRBV19
J: TRBJ2-7
CDR3: CASSPSPVRQFSYEQYF

V: TRBV30
J: TRBJ1-1
CDR3: CAWSVSGDTEAFF

V: TRBV7-8
J: TRBJ2-7
CDR3: CASTPDRDYEQYF

V: TRBV2
J: TRBJ2-7
CDR3: CASSRTGVSYEQYF

V: TRBV5-8
J: TRBJ2-5
CDR3: CASSAMRQETQYF

V: TRBV10-3
J: TRBJ2-7
CDR3: CAISESMVGTSGHHEQYF

V: TRBV5-6
J: TRBJ2-3
CDR3: CASSLRKDTQYF

V: TRBV7-2
J: TRBJ2-7
CDR3: CASSLSGGGPYEQYF

V: TRBV2
J: TRBJ1-1
CDR3: CASSGRTGGAEAFF

V: TRBV29-1
J: TRBJ2-7
CDR3: CSVEFPGPYYEQYF

V: TRBV30
J: TRBJ1-5
CDR3: CAWTRQGVNQPQHF

V: TRBV9
J: TRBJ2-7
CDR3: CASSVQGDSYEQYF

V: TRBV6-4
J: TRBJ2-3
CDR3: CASSDQGTRGTDTQYF

V: TRBV14
J: TRBJ2-1
CDR3: CASSQERDSSVFF

V: TRBV4-3
J: TRBJ1-4
CDR3: CASSQVGPAFNEKLFF

V: TRBV9
J: TRBJ1-1
CDR3: CASSVALANTEAFF

V: TRBV5-1
J: TRBJ2-7
CDR3: CASSLVGTHGDYEQYF

V: TRBV18
J: TRBJ2-2
CDR3: CASSQTGTTGELFF

V: TRBV5-1
J: TRBJ2-5
CDR3: CASSLSQGAHETQYF

V: TRBV4-2
J: TRBJ1-3
CDR3: CASSQDRSSGNTIYF

V: TRBV9
J: TRBJ1-6
CDR3: CASSATGNSPLHF

V: TRBV19
J: TRBJ1-6
CDR3: CASSSYYNSPLHF

V: TRBV27
J: TRBJ2-5
CDR3: CASKGLERETQYF

V: TRBV30
J: TRBJ2-1
CDR3: CAWGMTSGGRFF

V: TRBV4-1
J: TRBJ1-5
CDR3: CASGPRDRNQPQHF

V: TRBV15
J: TRBJ2-1
CDR3: CATSSYPGTRLGNEQFF

V: TRBV6-5
J: TRBJ2-1
CDR3: CASSLIAGDLSFF

V: TRBV5-4
J: TRBJ1-1
CDR3: CASSLNPGREAFF

V: TRBV11-2
J: TRBJ1-1
CDR3: CASSPSRVNTEAFF

V: TRBV29-1
J: TRBJ1-5
CDR3: CSVSDRAGQPQHF

V: TRBV5-1
J: TRBJ2-3
CDR3: CASSLSRAGDPTDTQYF

V: TRBV25-1
J: TRBJ1-2
CDR3: CASSPEGALSPYGYTF

V: TRBV5-6
J: TRBJ2-7
CDR3: CASSLTGLAGDYEQYF

V: TRBV4-3
J: TRBJ2-3
CDR3: CASSQGGALFTDTQYF

V: TRBV6-5
J: TRBJ2-1
CDR3: CASSYSWNNEQFF

V: TRBV6-2/TRBV6-3
J: TRBJ2-3
CDR3: CASSSQAGTTDTQYF

V: TRBV3-1/TRBV3-2
J: TRBJ1-3
CDR3: CASSPFGPPRQGSEAGNTIYF

V: TRBV4-1
J: TRBJ1-2
CDR3: CASSLEEGQNYGYTF

V: TRBV6-4
J: TRBJ1-2
CDR3: CASSDSTVSGYTF

V: TRBV5-1
J: TRBJ1-3
CDR3: CASRVSPGADGNTIYF

V: TRBV27
J: TRBJ1-2
CDR3: CASSFRDPANYGYTF

V: TRBV7-9
J: TRBJ1-2
CDR3: CASSRTGAVNYGYTF

V: TRBV6-2/TRBV6-3
J: TRBJ1-2
CDR3: CASSYTLYYGYTF

V: TRBV5-4
J: TRBJ2-1
CDR3: CASSYQEGAYNEQFF

V: TRBV3-1/TRBV3-2
J: TRBJ2-3
CDR3: CASSQEGGTDTQYF